This T cell receptor beta chain is drawn from a study of control samples from healthy donors and cancer patients. Using immunoSEQ multiplex PCR, the repertoire was profiled, and TCRdb retains in-frame clones only, with some absent. The sample gives 90,000 to 140,000 clones, approximately 83% of which show up once; roughly an eighth is in the top ten. Per germline, CDR1 MNHEY and CDR2 SVGAGI. The CDR3 is made up of 11 amino acids. Trimming removed 8 bases at V and 8 bases at J, with 10 bases between. V gene TRBV6-5 combines with J gene TRBJ1-3; D might be TRBD1 (5 bases). Input material: blood. The sequence was collected from a woman aged 50 to 60 in good health. The DNA of the CDR3 is TGTGCCAGCGGATGGGGGGACACCATATATTTT. Protein sequence: CASGWGDTIYF.